The sequence of this TCR beta chain was determined in a study of post-analysis software for immune sequencing data. Whole-study context: Relapsing-remitting, secondary progressive and progressive-relapsing forms made up the multiple sclerosis disease courses.

cDNA libraries for TCR beta contained unique molecular identifiers. TCRdb reprocessed the PCR reads via MiXCR and lists one record per CDR3 protein. The table lists hundreds of thousands of distinct CDR3 sequences, roughly 50% of them singletons, with approximately 4.5% in the top ten. General study points: Controls' normalized Chao1 diversity significantly exceeded that of multiple sclerosis patients. Comparison of patients with controls showed a handful of TRBV segments more frequent in patients, TRBV5-6, TRBV5-1 and TRBV20-1 among them. Strong same-batch co-clustering of samples appeared with F measure clustering.

As for this clonotype: Its specificity is not known.

The V and J ends lost 7 bases and 6 bases respectively, with 15 bases between them. The CDR3 consists of 13 residues. The sequencing input was blood. V and J are TRBV12-3 or TRBV12-4 and TRBJ1-1; TRBD1 is a possible D gene (6 bases). The sequence came from a girl aged 5-17 years with multiple sclerosis. DNA for the CDR3: TGTGCCAGCATCCAGGGGTTGGGGCCTGAAGCTTTCTTT. Translated: CASIQGLGPEAFF.